Following are 9 T cell receptor beta chains from one sample sequenced in a study of blood T cell repertoires in COVID-19. Sequenced by immunoSEQ multiplex PCR; TCRdb stores in-frame clones only, minus some. The repertoire includes 380,000 or so clones, more than 75% of them detected once, and 1% to 1.5% sits in the top ten. The sequenced sample consisted of PBMCs or T cells enriched from blood (not recorded which). The receptors here all came from a man aged 25 to 45 who had recovered from COVID-19.

With respect to this clone: Additional DNA sequences in this sample encode the identical CDR3. The chain carries TRBV5-1 and TRBJ2-7, with D hard to call. CDR3 length: 11 amino acids. Germline V gives CDR1 SGHRS, CDR2 YFSETQ. Trimming cost V 3 bases and J 3 bases, with 4 bases left between them. CDR3 in amino acids: CASSSLYEQYF. As DNA, the CDR3 is TGCGCCAGCAGCTCACTCTACGAGCAGTACTTC. Drawing the rest from reference TRBV5-1 and TRBJ2-7, the complete variable domain is KAGVTQTPRYLIKTRGQQVTLSCSPISGHRSVSWYQQTPGQGLQFLFEYFSETQRNKGNFPGRFSGRQFSNSRSEMNVSTLELGDSALYLCASSSLYEQYFGPGTRLTVT.

The gene calls are TRBV11-2 and TRBJ1-6; D remains ambiguous. Germline assignment: CDR1 SGHAT and CDR2 FQNNGV. Trimming left V 0 bases short and J 7 bases short, with 10 bases between. This CDR3 comprises 15 residues. CDR3 residues: CASSLEYSYNSPLHF. The CDR3 nucleotides read TGTGCCAGCAGCTTAGAATATAGCTACAATTCACCCCTCCACTTT.

This sequence joins TRBV4-3 and TRBJ1-2; a weak D match, TRBD1 (5 bases). Germline CDR1 reads LGHNA; CDR2 reads YSLEER. V lost 1 base to trimming and J lost 3 bases, with 12 bases between them. This CDR3 region has 15 residues. CDR3 sequence: CASSQGQGVDYGYTF. The CDR3 nucleotides are TGCGCCAGCAGCCAAGGTCAAGGGGTTGACTATGGCTACACCTTC.

J is TRBJ2-7 and V is TRBV27; a possible D gene is TRBD1 (6 bases). Germline V gives CDR1 MNHEY, CDR2 SMNVEV (reference sequence). The CDR3 length is 14 residues. Trimming removed 5 bases from V and 3 bases from J, with 14 bases in between. For the CDR3, the DNA is TGTGCCAGCAGTCTTGAGGGGACAAACTACGAGCAGTACTTC. It encodes CASSLEGTNYEQYF.

This chain uses TRBV14 with TRBJ1-6; tentative D call: TRBD1 (5 bases). CDR3 length: 13 residues. Germline V lookup: CDR1 SGHDN, CDR2 FVKESK. V was cut by 2 bases and J by 14 bases, with 13 bases left in between. CDR3 in DNA: TGTGCCAGCAGCCAAACCCCAGGGTTCTCCCTCCACTTT. Translated, it gives CASSQTPGFSLHF.

V is TRBV30 and J is TRBJ2-2, with 12 nucleotides matching TRBD2. CDR1 is GTSNPN and CDR2 is SVGIG in the germline V gene (reference sequence). Trimming cost V 4 bases and J 5 bases; bases outside gene matches: 8. The CDR3 sequence is 16 residues long. In nucleotides, the CDR3 is TGTGCCTGGACTGGACTAGCGGGGCCGGGGACCGGGGAGCTGTTTTTT. Protein sequence: CAWTGLAGPGTGELFF.

The chain carries TRBV5-6 and TRBJ1-2; tentatively, D is TRBD1 (6 bases). CDR1 is SGHDT, CDR2 YYEEEE, per germline. The V end was cut by 1 base, the J end by 5 bases, with 18 bases between. This CDR3 is built from 16 residues. This chain's CDR3 is CASSLKGGRGGYGYTF. The CDR3 DNA sequence: TGTGCCAGCAGCTTGAAAGGTGGCAGGGGCGGATATGGCTACACCTTC.

The CDR3 DNA is TGTGCCAGCAGCCGGACAGATTATGGCTACACCTTC. This gives the protein CASSRTDYGYTF. The rearrangement uses TRBV7-9 and TRBJ1-2, with a possible D match to TRBD1 (6 bases). With 5 bases removed from V and 5 bases from J, the gap between germline ends came to 9 bases. Germline values: CDR1 SEHNR, CDR2 FQNEAQ (reference sequence). This CDR3 contains 12 residues.

V is TRBV27 and J is TRBJ2-7; 8 nucleotides agree with TRBD1. CDR1 MNHEY and CDR2 SMNVEV come from the germline V gene (reference sequence). This CDR3 spans 15 amino acids. Trimming cost V 7 bases and J 8 bases; bases outside gene matches: 16. The CDR3 nucleotides read TGTGCCAGCAAGTTTCTTGGGACAGGCTCTTACCAGCAGTACTTC. It specifies CASKFLGTGSYQQYF.